This entry is about one TCR beta chain. What it binds is not known. The DNA ends 3 residues before the CDR3 does, and the rest of the CDR3 is filled in from the germline J gene. These data belong to a study of T cell clonality in common variable immunodeficiency. Study results and limitations: CVID subjects shared fewer TCRbeta clones than healthy controls did. Links between repertoire features and CVID complications were heterogeneity-limited. In common variable immunodeficiency, TCR beta chains reportedly carried fewer deletions and N-nucleotide insertions.

TCRdb keeps only in-frame clones here, not all; method: immunoSEQ multiplex PCR. Altogether under 40,000 clones were found in the sample, and no singletons occur. Trimming stripped 6 bases from V and 2 bases from J, with 17 bases between. The CDR3 totals 14 residues. From germline, CDR1 is DFQATT and CDR2 SNEGSKA (reference sequence). CVID meant reduced serum IgG, IgA and/or IgM plus specific antibody deficiency. CVID subjects were about 14 female and around 31 male, aged roughly 9 to 70. Sequencing used peripheral blood mononuclear cells. This clonotype originated in a human donor with common variable immunodeficiency. The rearrangement uses TRBV20-1 and TRBJ2-7, with a weak D call TRBD1 (6 bases). Incomplete CDR3 DNA: TGCAGTGCAACCCCCGGGACACCTCCCTACGAG. Amino acid sequence: CSATPGTPPYE. The whole CDR3 reads CSATPGTPPYEQYF.